The next 7 T cell receptor beta chains were all read from a single sample in a study of control samples from healthy donors and cancer patients. The method was immunoSEQ multiplex PCR; TCRdb's version includes in-frame clones alone and lacks a portion of them. The sample gives approximately 26,000 clones, roughly 93% of which show up once; 10% to 15% is in the top ten. The sample consisted of PBMCs. These receptors were obtained from a man between 45 and 60 years old with lung cancer.

CDR3 sequence reads: CAISESGQRISGGEQYF. DNA for the CDR3: TGTGCCATCAGTGAGTCGGGACAGAGGATTTCGGGGGGCGAGCAGTACTTC. This chain uses TRBV10-3 with TRBJ2-7; perhaps D is TRBD1 or TRBD2 (7 bases each). The CDR3 has 17 residues. The ends were cut back, 0 bases at V and 6 bases at J, with 21 bases in the middle. Looked up from germline, CDR1 is ENHRY and CDR2 is SYGVKD.

The rearrangement links TRBV15 to TRBJ1-1; D remains unclear. The germline V and J ends were trimmed by 0 bases and 1 base, with 15 bases remaining between them. Germline CDR1 and CDR2: LNHNV and YYDKDF (reference sequence). There are 17 residues in the CDR3. Here the CDR3 reads CATSRDLGGGRNTEAFF. CDR3 DNA sequence: TGTGCCACCAGCAGAGATTTAGGTGGTGGGCGGAACACTGAAGCTTTCTTT.

This chain joins TRBV27 and TRBJ2-5, with D possibly called TRBD1 or TRBD2 (5 bases each). The CDR3 is 15 residues long. Germline V lookup: CDR1 MNHEY, CDR2 SMNVEV (reference sequence). Deletions cut 3 bases from V and 2 bases from J, with 13 bases between. The CDR3 sequence is CASSLGTKPQETQYF. In DNA, the CDR3 is TGTGCCAGCAGTTTGGGGACCAAACCACAAGAGACCCAGTACTTC.

The J gene is TRBJ1-1, the V gene TRBV12-3 or TRBV12-4, with 7 bases identical to TRBD1. The V gene end was trimmed by 4 bases and the J gene end by 6 bases; junction bases not matched to a gene: 2. This CDR3 spans 12 amino acids. The CDR3 region is CASSYGTAEAFF. CDR3 in DNA: TGTGCCAGCAGTTACGGGACAGCTGAAGCTTTCTTT.

The J gene is TRBJ2-7, the V gene TRBV6-2 or TRBV6-3; possibly TRBD2 for D (6 bases). Trimming pared 2 bases from V and 0 bases from J, leaving 20 bases between. Germline CDR1 and CDR2: MNHEY and SVGEGT. The CDR3 totals 18 residues. CDR3 nucleotide sequence: TGTGCCAGCAGTTACCCCGAAGAGATGCGGGGACTCTCCTACGAGCAGTACTTC. Protein product: CASSYPEEMRGLSYEQYF.

The chain uses TRBV12-3 or TRBV12-4 and TRBJ2-5, with 8 bases matching TRBD1. This CDR3 is 13 amino acids long. Losses at the gene ends were 7 bases for V and 3 bases for J; bases not matched to a gene: 4. CDR3 sequence (DNA): TGTGCCAGCAAACAGGGGGAGAAAGAGACCCAGTACTTC. Protein sequence: CASKQGEKETQYF.

J is TRBJ1-1 and V is TRBV6-5; a possible D gene is TRBD1 (5 bases). Germline values: CDR1 MNHEY, CDR2 SVGAGI. The V and J ends lost 5 bases and 1 base respectively, with 8 bases between them. The length of the CDR3 is 13 residues. The CDR3 loop is CASSLQENTEAFF. CDR3 nucleotides: TGTGCCAGCAGTCTACAGGAGAACACTGAAGCTTTCTTT.